This T cell receptor beta chain comes out of a study of T cell responses to AZD1222 COVID-19 vaccine. General observations from the study: Vaccine-related CD4 TCRs covered spike, predominating at 160-218 and 743-854.

Concerning this clone itself: Its antigen is still unknown.

Germline CDR1 and CDR2: SQVTM and ANQGSEA. V was pared by 4 bases and J by 1 base, with 7 bases between. CDR3 size: 12 residues. Libraries were prepared by immunoSEQ multiplex PCR; TCRdb keeps only in-frame clonotypes and omits some of them. This table has 70,000 to 100,000 clones, 80% to 95% appearing once. The chain recombines TRBV29-1 with TRBJ1-2, with D unclear. This sequence was found in an adult who received the AZD1222 COVID-19 vaccine. Sample: peripheral blood, taken 28 days after the second AZD1222 dose. The CDR3 region is CSVGDFNYGYTF. The CDR3 region has the DNA TGCAGCGTTGGTGATTTTAACTATGGCTACACCTTC.